Sequencing of this TCR beta chain was carried out in a study of PD-1 blockade in classical Hodgkin lymphoma. The study's findings and limits: Complete responders possessed baseline diversity comparable to newly diagnosed patients. What drove the repertoire differences, possibly disease activity or prior therapy, has not been defined.

Sequenced by immunoSEQ multiplex PCR; TCRdb stores in-frame clones only, minus some. Found here are roughly 40,000 clones, about 87% of them singletons; the top ten hold roughly 9%. A remark on this clone: Its antigen is not identified.

In every patient, relapse followed autologous stem cell transplantation, while exposure to brentuximab vedotin differed. The source was peripheral blood mononuclear cells (PBMCs), collected at baseline. This TCR was recovered from a human donor with classical Hodgkin lymphoma.

The CDR3 reads CASSLDEKLFF. The CDR3 DNA reads TGTGCCAGCAGTTTAGACGAAAAACTGTTTTTT. The chain employs TRBV28 and TRBJ1-4; no definite D call. Trimming left V 2 bases short and J 8 bases short, with 3 bases between. The germline V gene has CDR1 MDHEN and CDR2 SYDVKM. The CDR3 length is 11 residues.